This T cell receptor beta chain was documented in a study of cytomegalovirus exposure and HLA in healthy donors. PCR involved 60 Vbeta and 13 Jbeta primers. Libraries were prepared by immunoSEQ multiplex PCR; TCRdb keeps only in-frame clonotypes and omits some of them. The sample consists of fewer than 200,000 clones, roughly four fifths of them appearing once. This TCR derives from a man aged 50-60 years in good health and CMV-seronegative. Sequenced input: PBMCs.

As DNA, the CDR3 is TGTGCCAGTACCGCGGGACGGGTGAACACTGAAGCTTTCTTT. This translates into CASTAGRVNTEAFF. The gene calls are TRBV19 and TRBJ1-1; TRBD1 is a possible D gene (5 bases). The V and J ends lost 7 bases and 0 bases respectively, with 12 bases between them. The germline CDR1 and CDR2 sequences are LNHDA and SQIVND (reference sequence). CDR3 size: 14 residues.